These 2 T cell receptor beta chains were all obtained from the same sample, sequenced in a study of blood T cell repertoires in COVID-19. Profiled with immunoSEQ multiplex PCR; TCRdb holds only in-frame clones, not every one. The sample consists of 180,000 or so clones, 80% to 90% of them appearing once. Sequenced sample: peripheral blood. Receptors originate from a woman between 65 and 79 years old with COVID-19, enrolled during active disease.

This chain joins TRBV4-2 and TRBJ1-2; 9 bases agree with TRBD1. The CDR3 totals 17 residues. J was trimmed by 5 bases and V by 1 base; bases with no gene match: 11. CDR1 is LGHNA and CDR2 is YNFKEQ in the germline V gene. CDR3 amino acids: CASSQADGSGTGYGYTF. The CDR3 region has the DNA TGTGCCAGCAGCCAAGCCGATGGTTCCGGGACAGGGTATGGCTACACCTTC.

On this clone itself: The sample has other DNA sequences that encode this CDR3 too. The V and J genes are TRBV12-3 or TRBV12-4 and TRBJ1-1; 8 bases fit TRBD1. This CDR3 has 13 residues. The trim removed 1 base at V and 5 bases at J, leaving 0 bases unmatched. CDR3: CASSLGQGTEAFF. CDR3 DNA sequence: TGTGCCAGCAGTTTAGGACAGGGGACTGAAGCTTTCTTT.